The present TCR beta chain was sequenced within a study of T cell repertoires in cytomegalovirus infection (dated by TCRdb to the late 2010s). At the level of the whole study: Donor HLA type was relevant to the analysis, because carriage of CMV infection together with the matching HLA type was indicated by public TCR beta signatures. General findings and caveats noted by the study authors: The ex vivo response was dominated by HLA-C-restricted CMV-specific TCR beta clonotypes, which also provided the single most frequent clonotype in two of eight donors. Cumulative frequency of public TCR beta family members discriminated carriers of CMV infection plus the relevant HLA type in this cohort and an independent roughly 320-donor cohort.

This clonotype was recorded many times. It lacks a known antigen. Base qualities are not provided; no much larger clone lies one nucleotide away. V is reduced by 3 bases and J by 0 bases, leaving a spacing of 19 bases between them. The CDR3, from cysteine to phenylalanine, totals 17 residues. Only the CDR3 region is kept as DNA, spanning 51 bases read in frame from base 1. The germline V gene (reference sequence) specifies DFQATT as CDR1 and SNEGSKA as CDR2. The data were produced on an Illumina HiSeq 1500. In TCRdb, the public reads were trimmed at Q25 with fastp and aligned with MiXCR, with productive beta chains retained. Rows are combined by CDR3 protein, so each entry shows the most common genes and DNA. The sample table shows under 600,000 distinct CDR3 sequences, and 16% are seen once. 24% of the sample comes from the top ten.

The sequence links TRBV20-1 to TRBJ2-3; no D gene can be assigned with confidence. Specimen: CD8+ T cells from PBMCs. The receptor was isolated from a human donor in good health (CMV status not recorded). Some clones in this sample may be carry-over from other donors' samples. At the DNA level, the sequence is TGCAGTGCTAGTAGCTCGTGGCGGTACGCTAGCACAGATACGCAGTATTTT. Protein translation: CSASSSWRYASTDTQYF.